The clone carrying this T cell receptor beta chain is large. Its target is unknown. This specimen comes from a study of T-cell reconstitution after alpha-beta-depleted transplantation in children. Study findings and constraints: About two months after transplant, alpha-beta T cells reportedly came from several hundred expanded graft clones. Some patients' high day-60 TCRbeta diversity was attributed to recipient cells surviving conditioning.

Construction of the TCRbeta library involved unique molecular identifiers. TCRdb reanalysed the PCR reads using MiXCR and keeps one entry per CDR3 protein. The table records some 81,000 distinct CDR3 sequences, about 14% of them present only once. Per the germline V gene, CDR1 is MNHEY and CDR2 is SVGEGT. The V end was cut by 2 bases, the J end by 14 bases, with 14 bases between. This CDR3 has 12 amino acids. This rearrangement joins TRBV6-2 or TRBV6-3 to TRBJ2-3; TRBD2 might be the D (5 bases). The sequence came from a male patient aged 2 to 10 who had a stem cell transplant for acute lymphoblastic leukemia, so the T cells may come from the graft donor. Sequencing used PBMCs, mostly from graft donor cells, obtained 180 days after TCRalphabeta/CD19-depleted stem cell transplant. The DNA for the CDR3 is TGTGCCAGCAGTTACCCGGAAATAGGGAGGTATTTT. It is translated as CASSYPEIGRYF.